What follows are 8 T cell receptor beta chains derived from one specimen sequenced in a study of beta chain features in type 1 diabetes. Expressed TCRB transcripts were sequenced after all isolated RNA was converted to cDNA. Using immunoSEQ multiplex PCR, the repertoire was profiled, and TCRdb retains in-frame clones only, with some absent. This table holds some 400,000 clones, more than 12% found once. The sequencing sample was made of naive CD4+ T cells from blood. The receptors stem from a woman under 30 in good health.

CDR3 nucleotide sequence: TGTGCCAGCAGCTTGGTTCGGAGCGGCCAAGAGACCCAGTACTTC. Residues: CASSLVRSGQETQYF. The gene calls are TRBV5-4 and TRBJ2-5; TRBD2 might be the D (5 bases). The CDR3 consists of 15 residues. CDR1 and CDR2 from the germline V gene are SGHNT and YYREEE (reference sequence). V lost 0 bases and J 1 base, leaving 10 bases between the germline ends.

Of note for this clone: A junction boundary mismatches the germline segment, possibly from a read error. The rearrangement joins TRBV23-1 to TRBJ2-7; D unresolved. TRBV23-1 is labeled an ORF, and its function is uncertain. This CDR3 contains 10 residues. CDR3 sequence (DNA): TGCGCCAGCAGTCACCCCGCGGCGAGATTC. As protein: CASSHPAARF.

This clone was picked up a small number of times. V and J are TRBV11-2 and TRBJ2-4; 8 nucleotides agree with TRBD1. The germline V gene has CDR1 SGHAT and CDR2 FQNNGV. With V trimmed by 1 base and J by 8 bases, 7 bases remained unmatched. The CDR3 has 15 amino acids. CDR3 protein: CASSLGQGARYIQYF. The CDR3 DNA reads as TGTGCCAGCAGCTTAGGGCAGGGGGCTAGATACATTCAGTACTTC. The whole variable domain, filled in from reference TRBV11-2 and TRBJ2-4, reads EAGVAQSPRYKIIEKRQSVAFWCNPISGHATLYWYQQILGQGPKLLIQFQNNGVVDDSQLPKDRFSAERLKGVDSTLKIQPAKLEDSAVYLCASSLGQGARYIQYFGAGTRLSVL.

This chain uses TRBV13 with TRBJ1-1; D not certain. V lost 3 bases to trimming and J lost 11 bases, with 7 bases between them. The germline V gene encodes CDR1 PRHDT and CDR2 FYEKMQ (reference sequence). This CDR3 is built from 10 residues. As DNA, the CDR3 is TGTGCCAGCAGCTTGAGGATGGCTTTCTTT. This sequence encodes CASSLRMAFF. Complete variable domain (other parts from reference TRBV13 and TRBJ1-1): AAGVIQSPRHLIKEKRETATLKCYPIPRHDTVYWYQQGPGQDPQFLISFYEKMQSDKGSIPDRFSAQQFSDYHSELNMSSLELGDSALYFCASSLRMAFFGQGTRLTVV.

The sample holds a few counts of this clone. The CDR3 spells CASSRDSLASYNEQFF. The CDR3, as DNA: TGTGCCAGCAGCCGGGACAGCCTAGCCTCCTACAATGAGCAGTTCTTC. V gene TRBV28 combines with J gene TRBJ2-1; 7 nucleotides align to TRBD1. J gave up 0 bases and V 6 bases, and 8 bases lay outside the gene matches. The CDR3 consists of 16 residues. Germline CDR1 is MDHEN and CDR2 is SYDVKM.

In this sample, this clone turned up a few times. The chain joins TRBV6-5 to TRBJ2-1; 8 bases agree with TRBD2. The CDR3 extends over 15 amino acids. Per the germline V gene, CDR1 is MNHEY and CDR2 is SVGAGI. Trimming took 4 bases from V and 5 from J; bases not matched to a gene: 7. CDR3 sequence reads: CASSLTSVSHNEQFF. The CDR3 DNA sequence: TGTGCCAGCAGTTTGACTAGCGTATCACACAATGAGCAGTTCTTC.

This clone was observed a few times. V gene TRBV5-4 combines with J gene TRBJ2-1; 12 positions match TRBD2. V lost 5 bases and J lost 5; bases outside the gene matches: 5. Germline V CDR1 and CDR2: SGHNT, YYREEE (reference sequence). The CDR3 runs 15 residues. The chain's CDR3 is CASSSGLAGNNEQFF. As DNA, the CDR3 is TGTGCCAGCAGTTCGGGACTAGCGGGTAACAATGAGCAGTTCTTC.

In its sample, this clone was seen a few times. Other DNA sequences in the same sample also yield this CDR3. J is TRBJ1-1 and V is TRBV30; D ambiguous. The CDR3 has 11 amino acids. The V end was cut by 0 bases, the J end by 5 bases, with 4 bases between. Germline V lookup: CDR1 GTSNPN, CDR2 SVGIG (reference sequence). CDR3 sequence: CAWSVLTEAFF. CDR3 sequence (DNA): TGTGCCTGGAGTGTACTAACTGAAGCTTTCTTT. The variable domain in full, completed from reference TRBV30 and TRBJ1-1, reads SQTIHQWPATLVQPVGSPLSLECTVEGTSNPNLYWYRQAAGRGLQLLFYSVGIGQISSEVPQNLSASRPQDRQFILSSKKLLLSDSGFYLCAWSVLTEAFFGQGTRLTVV.